These T cell receptor beta chains were read from a single sample in a study of blood T cells in healthy people across ages. MiXCR, run by TCRdb on the 5' RACE reads, gives a single entry per CDR3 protein. The sample has about 600,000 distinct CDR3 sequences; roughly 48% are singletons. Specimen: blood. These receptors were collected from a man of 80 years or more in good health. The CDR3 runs from the conserved cysteine through the conserved F or W. The D gene is left open where the match is weak.

d_call,v_call,cdr3_aa
NA,TRBV7-2,CASSLRVRQEVMNTEAFF
NA,TRBV15,CATSRDPRGLNIQYF
TRBD2,TRBV6-2/TRBV6-3,CASRGDGGYEQFF
TRBD1,TRBV12-5,CASGPGQGTEAFF
NA,TRBV29-1,CSVGVLAAEQETQYF
NA,TRBV7-2,CANSLLGWGYTF
NA,TRBV7-9,CASSFISGQRNEQYF
TRBD1,TRBV7-2,CASSLGTPGQGLPTQYF
TRBD1,TRBV10-2,CASGAGGYEQYF
NA,TRBV5-4,CASSSTNQGYEQYF
TRBD1,TRBV5-5,CASSPYEGQGLAYEQYF
TRBD1,TRBV5-1,CASSFTGGPYEQYF
NA,TRBV29-1,CSVEGGSPGANVLTF
TRBD2,TRBV20-1,CSAGKTSGNFYNEQFF
NA,TRBV5-1,CASSFELGNTEAFF
NA,TRBV5-3,CARSSHIGSNEQFF
NA,TRBV14,CASTPGLWTGELFF
NA,TRBV7-9,CASSSTSRSSYEQYF
NA,TRBV3-1,CASSQEDSPWSEQYF
NA,TRBV21-1,CASSTVGSAYEQYF
TRBD1,TRBV11-2,CASSFGTGGAYEQYF
NA,TRBV5-1,CASSLQAHNEQFF
TRBD2,TRBV6-5,CASSYREGEQYF